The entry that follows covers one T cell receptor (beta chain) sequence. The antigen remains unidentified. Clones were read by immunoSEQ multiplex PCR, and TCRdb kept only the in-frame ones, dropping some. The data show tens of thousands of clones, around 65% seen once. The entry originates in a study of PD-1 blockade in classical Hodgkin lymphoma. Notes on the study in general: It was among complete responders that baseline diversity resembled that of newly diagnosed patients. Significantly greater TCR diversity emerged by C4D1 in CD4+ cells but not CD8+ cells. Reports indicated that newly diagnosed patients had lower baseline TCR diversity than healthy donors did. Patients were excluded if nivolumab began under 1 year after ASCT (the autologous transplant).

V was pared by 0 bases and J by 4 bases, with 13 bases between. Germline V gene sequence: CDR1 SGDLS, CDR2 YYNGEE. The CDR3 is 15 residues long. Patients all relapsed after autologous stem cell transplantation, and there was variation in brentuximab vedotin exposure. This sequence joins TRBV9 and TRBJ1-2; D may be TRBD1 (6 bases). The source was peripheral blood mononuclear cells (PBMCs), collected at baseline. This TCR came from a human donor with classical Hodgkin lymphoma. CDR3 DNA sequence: TGTGCCAGCAGCGTAGGGGGGGCCGGAGGCTATGGCTACACCTTC. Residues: CASSVGGAGGYGYTF.